This record concerns one T cell receptor beta chain sequence. The sample comes from a study of OX40 agonist ivuxolimab in advanced cancers. About the study: Enrollees could have had prior anti-PD-1, anti-PD-L1 or anti-CTLA-4 therapy, which under 50% had received.

Some clones are missing from TCRdb's copy, which holds only in-frame ones; the method was immunoSEQ multiplex PCR. The data hold around 53,000 clones, with over 80% observed a single time. This CDR3 has 15 residues. Looked up from germline, CDR1 is MNHNS and CDR2 is SASEGT. V lost 6 bases and J lost 12; bases outside the gene matches: 14. Sequences were derived from CD4+ or CD8+ T cells sorted from blood, sampled in a trial of the OX40 agonist ivuxolimab. The chain recombines TRBV6-1 with TRBJ1-6, with TRBD1 identical over 7 bases. The TCR originated in an adult with an advanced solid tumor such as melanoma, head and neck, liver or kidney cancer. CDR3 nucleotide sequence: TGTGCCAGCAGGCCAAGACCGACAGGGCCCATACCCCTCCACTTT. This sequence encodes CASRPRPTGPIPLHF.